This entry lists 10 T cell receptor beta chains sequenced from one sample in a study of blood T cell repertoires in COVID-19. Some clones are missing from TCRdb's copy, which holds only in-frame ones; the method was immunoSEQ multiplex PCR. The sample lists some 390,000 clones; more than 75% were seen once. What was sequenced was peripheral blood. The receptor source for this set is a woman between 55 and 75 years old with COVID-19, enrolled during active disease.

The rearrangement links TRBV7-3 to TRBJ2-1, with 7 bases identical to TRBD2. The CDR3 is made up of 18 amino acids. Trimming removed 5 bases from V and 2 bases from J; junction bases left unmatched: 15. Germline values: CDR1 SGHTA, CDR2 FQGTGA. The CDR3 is CASSRRVSGVKTYNEQFF. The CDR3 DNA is TGTGCCAGCAGCCGCCGCGTCAGCGGGGTTAAAACCTACAATGAGCAGTTCTTC.

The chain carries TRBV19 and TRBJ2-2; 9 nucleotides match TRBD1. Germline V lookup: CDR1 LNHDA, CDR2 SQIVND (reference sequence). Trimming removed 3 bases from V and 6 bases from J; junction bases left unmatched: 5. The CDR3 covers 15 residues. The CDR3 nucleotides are TGTGCCAGTAGTATCTCGGGACAGGGAGCCGGGGAGCTGTTTTTT. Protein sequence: CASSISGQGAGELFF. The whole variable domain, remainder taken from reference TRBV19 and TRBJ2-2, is DGGITQSPKYLFRKEGQNVTLSCEQNLNHDAMYWYRQDPGQGLRLIYYSQIVNDFQKGDIAEGYSVSREKKESFPLTVTSAQKNPTAFYLCASSISGQGAGELFFGEGSRLTVL.

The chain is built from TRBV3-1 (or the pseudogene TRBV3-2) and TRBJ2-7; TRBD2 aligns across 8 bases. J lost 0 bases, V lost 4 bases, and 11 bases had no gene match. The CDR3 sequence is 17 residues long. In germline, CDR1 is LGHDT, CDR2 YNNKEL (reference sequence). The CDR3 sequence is CASSPLPGTRNSYEQYF. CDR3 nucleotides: TGTGCCAGCAGCCCTCTACCCGGGACTAGAAACTCCTACGAGCAGTACTTC.

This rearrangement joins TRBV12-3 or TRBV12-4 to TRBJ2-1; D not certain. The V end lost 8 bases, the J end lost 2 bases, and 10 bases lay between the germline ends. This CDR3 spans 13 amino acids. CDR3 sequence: CASENRAYNEQFF. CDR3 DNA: TGTGCCAGCGAGAATCGGGCCTACAATGAGCAGTTCTTC.

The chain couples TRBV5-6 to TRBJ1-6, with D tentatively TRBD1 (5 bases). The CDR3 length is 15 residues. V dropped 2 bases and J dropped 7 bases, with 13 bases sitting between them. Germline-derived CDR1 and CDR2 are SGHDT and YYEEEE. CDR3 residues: CASSLTRDPNSPLHF. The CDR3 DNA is TGTGCCAGCAGCTTAACCAGGGATCCGAATTCACCCCTCCACTTT.

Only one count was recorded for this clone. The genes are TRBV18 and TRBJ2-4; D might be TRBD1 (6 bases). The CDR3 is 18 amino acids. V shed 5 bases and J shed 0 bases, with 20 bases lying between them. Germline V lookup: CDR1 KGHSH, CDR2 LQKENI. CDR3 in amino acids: CASSSTGTPTLAKNIQYF. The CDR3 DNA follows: TGTGCCAGCTCATCAACAGGGACCCCTACACTAGCCAAAAACATTCAGTACTTC.

Written as DNA, the CDR3 is TGCGCCAGCAGCTGGGACAGGGAGGTGACAGATACGCAGTATTTT. The encoded protein is CASSWDREVTDTQYF. J is TRBJ2-3 and V is TRBV4-1, with 9 bases matching TRBD1. With 5 bases clipped from V and 3 bases from J, the junction kept 6 bases outside the gene matches. From germline, CDR1 is MGHRA and CDR2 YSYEKL. The CDR3 sequence is 15 residues long.

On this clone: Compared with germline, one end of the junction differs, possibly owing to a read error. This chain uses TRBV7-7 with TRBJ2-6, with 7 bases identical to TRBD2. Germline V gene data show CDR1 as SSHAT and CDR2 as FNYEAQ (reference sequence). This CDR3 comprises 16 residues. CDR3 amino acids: CASSLARGAGANVLTF. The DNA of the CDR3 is TGTGCTAGCAGCTTAGCCCGGGGGGCTGGGGCCAACGTCCTGACTTTC.

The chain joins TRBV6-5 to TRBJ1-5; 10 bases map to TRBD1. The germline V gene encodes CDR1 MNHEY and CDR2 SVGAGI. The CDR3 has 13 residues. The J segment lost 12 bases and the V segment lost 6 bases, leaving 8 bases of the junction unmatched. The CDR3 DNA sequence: TGTGCCAGCAGCAATCGACAGGGGGCTATCCAGCATTTT. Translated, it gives CASSNRQGAIQHF.

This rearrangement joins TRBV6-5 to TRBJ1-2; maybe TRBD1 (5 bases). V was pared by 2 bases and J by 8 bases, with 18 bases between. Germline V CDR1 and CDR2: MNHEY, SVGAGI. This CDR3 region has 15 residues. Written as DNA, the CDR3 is TGTGCCAGCAGTTACGACAGTTGGGGCGGAAAGGGCTACACCTTC. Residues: CASSYDSWGGKGYTF.